This T cell receptor beta chain was identified in a study of cytomegalovirus exposure and HLA in healthy donors. Study summary: Prior work identified some 120 million unique TCR beta sequences in approximately 200 million T cells.

V trimming: 5 bases; J trimming: 4 bases; junction bases outside the gene matches: 2. CDR1 and CDR2 from the germline V gene are SEHNR and FQNEAQ (reference sequence). The CDR3 consists of 13 residues. Investigators did not record CMV serostatus for this donor. With 60 Vbeta and 13 Jbeta primers, the PCR was carried out. Sequencing was performed with immunoSEQ multiplex PCR; in TCRdb, only in-frame clones are kept and a portion is missing. Of some 140,000 clones in the sample, 65% to 80% were seen once. This clone has a single count. Its cognate antigen is unknown. Notes on the study in general: A later analysis associated 15,000 to 20,000 TCR beta sequences with HLA alleles at a 0.05 false discovery rate. In a later analysis, compared with equally common non-associated chains, HLA-associated beta chains were more expanded.

The chain links TRBV7-9 to TRBJ1-2; 9 bases match TRBD1. Specimen: PBMCs. The sequence derives from a human donor in good health. The CDR3 sequence is CASSPTGGYGYTF. In DNA, the CDR3 is TGTGCCAGCAGCCCGACAGGGGGCTATGGCTACACCTTC.